The 27 T cell receptor beta chains given below trace back to one sample, sequenced in a study of CD8 T cells in ankylosing spondylitis. Regarding the study as a whole: Seemingly characteristic of ankylosing spondylitis blood was a TCR beta motif consisting of under 10 highly homologous variants.

The antigens of these receptors remain unknown. TCRdb re-called the 5' RACE reads with MiXCR, one entry per CDR3 protein. The sample includes around 440,000 distinct CDR3 sequences, 17% of them seen just once. Material for sequencing was blood, either unsorted or a sorted T cell fraction (not recorded which). These receptor sequences come from a male donor with ankylosing spondylitis.

There are a few counts of this clonotype. The V and J genes are TRBV12-3 or TRBV12-4 and TRBJ1-5; D is unresolved. V dropped 2 bases and J dropped 6 bases, with 14 bases sitting between them. The CDR3 is 15 amino acids. The CDR3, as DNA: TGTGCCAGCAGTTTATTAGTGGGTGGGAGTCAGCCCCAGCATTTT. Encoded protein: CASSLLVGGSQPQHF.

J is TRBJ2-6 and V is TRBV6-1; D ambiguous. The CDR3 has 16 residues. Germline values: CDR1 MNHNS, CDR2 SASEGT. V lost 7 bases to trimming and J lost 0 bases, with 13 bases between them. CDR3 nucleotide sequence: TGTGCCAGCACAGAAAGAGGTGTCTCTGGGGCCAACGTCCTGACTTTC. This translates into CASTERGVSGANVLTF.

This clonotype showed up just a few times. This chain links TRBV6-1 with TRBJ2-5; D is perhaps TRBD1 (6 bases). V gave up 6 bases and J gave up 3 bases, with 17 bases separating them. The CDR3 consists of 15 residues. Germline CDR1 is MNHNS and CDR2 is SASEGT. DNA for the CDR3: TGTGCCAGCAGGAGGGGACAATGGGGTGAAGAGACCCAGTACTTC. Residues: CASRRGQWGEETQYF.

The chain has TRBV7-3 and TRBJ1-1; 7 nucleotides align to TRBD1. The CDR3 spans 15 residues. Germline CDR1 is SGHTA and CDR2 is FQGTGA. The junction had 7 bases not matched to a gene; V was cut back by 0 bases and J by 6 bases. CDR3 in DNA: TGTGCCAGCAGCTTAACCACCAGGGACAGCTCTGAAGCTTTCTTT. Amino acid sequence: CASSLTTRDSSEAFF.

This rearrangement joins TRBV28 to TRBJ2-7, with D uncertain. The germline V gene encodes CDR1 MDHEN and CDR2 SYDVKM. V lost 7 bases, J lost 3 bases, and 7 bases lay in between. The CDR3 is 11 amino acids. CDR3 bases: TGTGCCAGCAAGGATCACTACGAGCAGTACTTC. It translates to CASKDHYEQYF.

The chain has TRBV7-2 and TRBJ2-1, with 8 bases that match TRBD1. The CDR3 length is 13 residues. Germline V gives CDR1 SGHTA, CDR2 FQGNSA. The trim removed 5 bases at V and 9 bases at J, leaving 6 bases unmatched. The CDR3 region has the DNA TGTGCCAGCAGCCGTGACAGGGGTAGTGAGCAGTTCTTC. Translated: CASSRDRGSEQFF.

The chain is built from TRBV5-1 and TRBJ2-1; TRBD2 agrees at 11 bases. The J segment lost 0 bases and the V segment lost 4 bases, leaving 24 bases of the junction unmatched. The CDR3 has 23 residues. CDR1 is SGHRS and CDR2 is YFSETQ in the germline V gene. The CDR3 loop reads CASSTPGQCYRLAGPHSYNEQFF. The CDR3 DNA reads as TGCGCCAGCAGCACACCGGGACAATGCTATCGACTAGCGGGACCACACTCCTACAATGAGCAGTTCTTC. Full variable domain (missing parts from reference TRBV5-1 and TRBJ2-1): KAGVTQTPRYLIKTRGQQVTLSCSPISGHRSVSWYQQTPGQGLQFLFEYFSETQRNKGNFPGRFSGRQFSNSRSEMNVSTLELGDSALYLCASSTPGQCYRLAGPHSYNEQFFGPGTRLTVL.

This clonotype was counted between two and nine times. This chain links TRBV12-3 or TRBV12-4 with TRBJ1-1, with D perhaps TRBD1 (6 bases). Trimming pared 6 bases from V and 4 bases from J, leaving 15 bases between. The CDR3 runs 14 residues. The CDR3 DNA follows: TGTGCCAGCAGACGGGACAACGGGCGCACTGAAGCTTTCTTT. Its translation is CASRRDNGRTEAFF.

This clonotype was picked up a small number of times. The rearrangement uses TRBV20-1 and TRBJ2-7; TRBD2 is a possible D gene (7 bases). The CDR3 sequence is 14 residues long. CDR1 and CDR2 from the germline V gene are DFQATT and SNEGSKA (reference sequence). The V end was cut by 5 bases, the J end by 2 bases, with 16 bases between. The DNA for the CDR3 is TGCAGTGCTCACGGTGGGGGGGCCCCCTACGAGCAGTACTTC. Translated, it gives CSAHGGGAPYEQYF.

This sequence joins TRBV5-4 and TRBJ2-1; 8 nucleotides line up with TRBD2. Trimming cost V 5 bases and J 9 bases; bases outside gene matches: 10. CDR3 length equals 14 residues. Germline V lookup: CDR1 SGHNT, CDR2 YYREEE (reference sequence). The CDR3 bases are TGTGCCAGCAGTGACGGGAGGGCCTCCGCTGAGCAGTTCTTC. It specifies CASSDGRASAEQFF. The complete variable domain, with remaining parts taken from reference TRBV5-4 and TRBJ2-1, reads ETGVTQSPTHLIKTRGQQVTLRCSSQSGHNTVSWYQQALGQGPQFIFQYYREEENGRGNFPPRFSGLQFPNYSSELNVNALELDDSALYLCASSDGRASAEQFFGPGTRLTVL.

This clonotype showed up just a few times. This chain links TRBV20-1 with TRBJ1-1, with D possibly TRBD1 on 5 matching bases. Germline-derived CDR1 and CDR2 are DFQATT and SNEGSKA (reference sequence). The CDR3 contains 14 residues. The V end was cut by 0 bases, the J end by 10 bases, with 18 bases between. The CDR3 sequence: CSAREMGPGGIAFF. The CDR3 nucleotides read TGCAGTGCTAGAGAGATGGGACCTGGTGGCATAGCTTTCTTT.

The genes are TRBV11-2 and TRBJ1-2, with no clear D. CDR1 is SGHAT and CDR2 is FQNNGV in the germline V gene. The CDR3 sequence is 14 residues long. Trimming cost V 4 bases and J 2 bases, with 11 bases left between them. CDR3 in amino acids: CASSSGSPNYGYTF. DNA of the CDR3: TGTGCCAGCAGCTCCGGCAGTCCCAACTATGGCTACACCTTC.

The chain combines TRBV12-3 or TRBV12-4 with TRBJ1-3; possibly TRBD1 for D (6 bases). Trimming cost V 6 bases and J 4 bases, with 16 bases left between them. The CDR3 runs 15 residues. CDR3 residues: CASRLRMGAGNTIYF. In DNA, the CDR3 is TGTGCCAGCAGACTAAGGATGGGGGCGGGAAACACCATATATTTT.

Here the CDR3 reads CASSRNFQGTDQPQHF. The CDR3 DNA reads as TGTGCCAGCAGTCGTAACTTCCAGGGGACGGATCAGCCCCAGCATTTT. The rearrangement links TRBV27 to TRBJ1-5; maybe TRBD1 (6 bases). The V gene's germline CDR1 is MNHEY and CDR2 SMNVEV (reference sequence). V was pared by 5 bases and J by 5 bases, with 19 bases between. The CDR3 covers 16 residues.

V usage is TRBV5-1 and J usage is TRBJ2-5; 10 nucleotides match TRBD2. This CDR3 spans 15 amino acids. V trimming: 5 bases; J trimming: 3 bases; junction bases outside the gene matches: 7. CDR1 and CDR2 from the germline V gene are SGHRS and YFSETQ. CDR3 sequence: CASSIAGGGEETQYF. The CDR3 DNA reads TGCGCCAGCAGTATAGCGGGGGGCGGAGAAGAGACCCAGTACTTC.

There are a few counts of this clonotype. V usage is TRBV15 and J usage is TRBJ2-7; 9 bases agree with TRBD2. Germline trimming cut 0 bases from V and 1 base from J; bases unmatched to any gene: 13. The CDR3 contains 19 residues. CDR1 is LNHNV, CDR2 YYDKDF, per germline (reference sequence). The CDR3: CATSRDMVSGSVKSYEQYF. The DNA for the CDR3 is TGTGCCACCAGCAGAGATATGGTTAGCGGGAGTGTTAAATCCTACGAGCAGTACTTC.

The chain combines TRBV20-1 with TRBJ1-1, with TRBD1 identical over 9 bases. The CDR3 runs to 16 residues. Germline V gene sequence: CDR1 DFQATT, CDR2 SNEGSKA (reference sequence). Trimming cost V 5 bases and J 3 bases; bases outside gene matches: 13. CDR3: CSAHRPGTGLDTEAFF. CDR3 DNA: TGCAGTGCTCACCGTCCCGGGACAGGGTTGGACACTGAAGCTTTCTTT.

This clonotype occurred a few times. The chain employs TRBV4-1 and TRBJ1-4; tentative D call: TRBD1 (5 bases). Germline V gives CDR1 MGHRA, CDR2 YSYEKL. The CDR3 is made up of 17 amino acids. V lost 0 bases to trimming and J lost 3 bases, with 14 bases between them. The CDR3 reads CASSQEEGVGANEKLFF. As DNA, the CDR3 is TGCGCCAGCAGCCAAGAAGAAGGGGTTGGGGCTAATGAAAAACTGTTTTTT.

The V gene is TRBV5-1, the J gene TRBJ2-1, with 9 bases identical to TRBD1. The CDR3 length is 17 residues. Germline V gives CDR1 SGHRS, CDR2 YFSETQ. J lost 0 bases, V lost 0 bases, and 4 bases had no gene match. DNA for the CDR3: TGCGCCAGCAGCTTGGTACCGGACAGGGGCTCCTACAATGAGCAGTTCTTC. Protein: CASSLVPDRGSYNEQFF.

The J gene is TRBJ2-7, the V gene TRBV6-2 or TRBV6-3, with TRBD1 identical over 10 bases. Germline-derived CDR1 and CDR2 are MNHEY and SVGEGT. There are 15 residues in the CDR3. With V trimmed by 6 bases and J by 6 bases, 11 bases remained unmatched. CDR3 amino acids: CASRTTGTGEGEQYF. CDR3 DNA: TGTGCCAGCAGAACCACCGGGACAGGGGAGGGCGAGCAGTACTTC.

The J gene is TRBJ2-2, the V gene TRBV5-1; D possibly corresponds to TRBD1 (5 bases). The germline V and J ends were trimmed by 3 bases and 0 bases, with 15 bases remaining between them. This CDR3 comprises 17 residues. Germline lookup yields CDR1 SGHRS and CDR2 YFSETQ. As DNA, the CDR3 is TGCGCCAGCAGCTCGCACCCACAGGCGGCGAACACCGGGGAGCTGTTTTTT. Translated, it gives CASSSHPQAANTGELFF.

This clonotype was seen only a few times. This chain uses TRBV4-2 with TRBJ2-6; D uncertain. CDR3 length: 16 amino acids. Germline V gives CDR1 LGHNA, CDR2 YNFKEQ. V gave up 1 base and J gave up 2 bases, with 9 bases separating them. CDR3 loop: CASSQAFMTGANVLTF. The CDR3 DNA sequence: TGTGCCAGCAGCCAAGCCTTCATGACTGGGGCCAACGTCCTGACTTTC.

The chain carries TRBV18 and TRBJ2-3, with unresolved D. Trimming removed 1 base from V and 7 bases from J, with 6 bases in between. From germline, CDR1 is KGHSH and CDR2 LQKENI. The CDR3 is made up of 12 amino acids. The CDR3, as DNA: TGTGCCAGCTCACCACAATCAAATACGCAGTATTTT. Its protein is CASSPQSNTQYF.

This clonotype has just a few counts. The chain recombines TRBV5-6 with TRBJ2-6; D unclear. Germline CDR1 and CDR2: SGHDT and YYEEEE. The CDR3 contains 14 residues. V lost 4 bases, J lost 1 base, and 6 bases lay in between. Written as DNA, the CDR3 is TGTGCCAGCAGCGTTTCTTCTGGGGCCAACGTCCTGACTTTC. Amino acid sequence: CASSVSSGANVLTF.

The genes are TRBV3-1 and TRBJ2-1, with 7 positions matching TRBD1. CDR1 LGHDT and CDR2 YNNKEL come from the germline V gene (reference sequence). V trimming: 3 bases; J trimming: 7 bases; junction bases outside the gene matches: 12. This CDR3 region has 16 residues. The DNA for the CDR3 is TGTGCCAGCAGCCAGAGTGCTCCGGGACAGTTAAATGAGCAGTTCTTC. Translation gives CASSQSAPGQLNEQFF.

This clonotype has ten or more counts. The chain recombines TRBV20-1 with TRBJ2-1; 12 bases match TRBD2. The CDR3 consists of 15 residues. The V gene end was trimmed by 1 base and the J gene end by 9 bases; junction bases not matched to a gene: 7. CDR1 DFQATT and CDR2 SNEGSKA come from the germline V gene (reference sequence). CDR3 sequence (DNA): TGCAGTGCTAGAGTCCCTAGCGGGAGGGCCATTGAGCAGTTCTTC. It yields the protein CSARVPSGRAIEQFF.

This clonotype turned up a few times. This rearrangement joins TRBV4-1 to TRBJ2-5; possibly TRBD2 for D (5 bases). Germline CDR1 reads MGHRA; CDR2 reads YSYEKL. V lost 0 bases, J lost 5 bases, and 22 bases lay in between. This CDR3 comprises 18 residues. CDR3 in amino acids: CASSQDRTAFPGSETQYF. CDR3 in DNA: TGCGCCAGCAGCCAAGATAGAACGGCTTTCCCGGGGTCGGAGACCCAGTACTTC.